Each of the 27 T cell receptor beta chains below was sequenced from the same sample in a study of shared clonotypes between healthy human individuals (TCRdb year 2020). Library preparation employed the immunoSEQ multiplex PCR assay. TCRdb provides this immuneACCESS table in a form limited to in-frame rearrangements. Some clones are lacking; in checked studies, under half of them reflect an unresolved V gene, and why the rest are absent is not known. The sample includes 470,000 or so clones, with around 73% observed a single time. In total, the top ten clones hold more than 10% of the sample. Material: PBMCs. These TCRs come from a woman between 40 and 55 years old in good health. Some clones in this sample may be carry-over from other donors' samples.

This chain links TRBV5-1 with TRBJ1-3, with 9 bases matching TRBD1. CDR1 SGHRS and CDR2 YFSETQ come from the germline V gene. V dropped 0 bases and J dropped 3; count of bases not matched to a gene: 4. There are 16 residues in the CDR3. CDR3 amino acids: CASSLAGTGFGNTIYF. In nucleotides, the CDR3 is TGCGCCAGCAGCTTGGCCGGGACAGGGTTTGGAAACACCATATATTTT.

This clone was seen at least ten times. The chain is built from TRBV2 and TRBJ2-7; the D gene could be TRBD1 or TRBD2 (6 bases each). Looked up from germline, CDR1 is SNHLY and CDR2 is FYNNEI. The germline V and J ends were trimmed by 6 bases and 0 bases, with 18 bases remaining between them. This CDR3 is 16 amino acids long. The CDR3 loop reads CASRQIGGSNSYEQYF. As DNA, the CDR3 is TGTGCCAGCAGGCAAATAGGGGGGAGCAACTCCTACGAGCAGTACTTC.

With regard to this clone: A read error likely explains this, since a far larger clone differs by one base. Written as DNA, the CDR3 is TGCGCCAGCAGCCAAGAGATCGGGAGTCCCGGCGAGCAGTACTTC. Its protein is CASSQEIGSPGEQYF. This sequence joins TRBV4-3 and TRBJ2-7; D perhaps matches TRBD2 (6 bases). Germline V gene data show CDR1 as LGHNA and CDR2 as YSLEER. Trimming took 0 bases from V and 6 from J, leaving 15 bases between them. This CDR3 spans 15 amino acids.

The chain is built from TRBV28 and TRBJ2-2, with 11 bases that match TRBD2. The CDR3 totals 16 residues. Trimming cost V 5 bases and J 7 bases; bases outside gene matches: 9. Germline V lookup: CDR1 MDHEN, CDR2 SYDVKM. The CDR3 loop is CASSLSGRARGGELFF. The CDR3, as DNA: TGTGCCAGCAGTCTTAGCGGGAGGGCCAGGGGCGGGGAGCTGTTTTTT.

The chain couples TRBV6-5 to TRBJ1-2; 8 nucleotides line up with TRBD1. Germline V gene lookup returns CDR1 MNHEY and CDR2 SVGAGI. V trimming: 0 bases; J trimming: 5 bases; junction bases outside the gene matches: 2. The length of the CDR3 is 14 residues. This CDR3 is CASSYSQGAYGYTF. The CDR3 DNA reads TGTGCCAGCAGTTACTCGCAGGGGGCTTATGGCTACACCTTC.

This rearrangement joins TRBV28 to TRBJ1-3; no clear D. Germline CDR1 is MDHEN and CDR2 is SYDVKM. V lost 5 bases and J lost 4, with 21 bases in between. This CDR3 contains 17 residues. The CDR3 nucleotides read TGTGCCAGCAGTGGAGGAGGCGGGCCCCGTGTAGGAAACACCATATATTTT. Amino acid sequence: CASSGGGGPRVGNTIYF.

The chain joins TRBV7-9 to TRBJ2-7; 7 nucleotides match TRBD1. V was pared by 7 bases and J by 6 bases, with 6 bases of the junction left unmatched. The CDR3 length is 12 residues. The germline gives CDR1 SEHNR, CDR2 FQNEAQ (reference sequence). The CDR3 DNA reads as TGTGCCAGCATGAAGGGGGCGGGCGAGCAGTACTTC. Translation gives CASMKGAGEQYF.

The chain carries TRBV18 and TRBJ2-7; tentatively, D is TRBD1 or TRBD2 (5 bases each). The CDR3 totals 14 residues. CDR1 is KGHSH, CDR2 LQKENI, per germline. Trimming removed 2 bases from V and 0 bases from J, with 8 bases in between. CDR3: CASSPRDDSYEQYF. In nucleotides, the CDR3 is TGTGCCAGCTCACCAAGGGACGACTCCTACGAGCAGTACTTC.

With regard to this clone: Other DNA variants within this sample encode the same CDR3. The rearrangement joins TRBV4-3 to TRBJ2-7, with D possibly called TRBD1 or TRBD2 (5 bases each). Trimming removed 4 bases from V and 5 bases from J, with 18 bases in between. The CDR3 covers 15 residues. Per the germline V gene, CDR1 is LGHNA and CDR2 is YSLEER. The CDR3 nucleotides read TGCGCCAGCAGCCTTACTCTTGACCGGGACGACGAGCAGTACTTC. Its protein is CASSLTLDRDDEQYF.

This sequence joins TRBV4-1 and TRBJ1-2, with D possibly TRBD1 on 5 matching bases. V dropped 7 bases and J dropped 0 bases, with 12 bases sitting between them. The CDR3 is made up of 14 amino acids. Germline values: CDR1 MGHRA, CDR2 YSYEKL. CDR3 protein: CASNPGRTNYGYTF. Written as DNA, the CDR3 is TGCGCCAGCAACCCGGGACGGACTAACTATGGCTACACCTTC.

This rearrangement joins TRBV28 to TRBJ2-5, with 12 bases aligning to TRBD2. V was pared by 5 bases and J by 2 bases, with 15 bases of the junction left unmatched. In germline, CDR1 is MDHEN, CDR2 SYDVKM. This CDR3 contains 19 residues. Here the CDR3 DNA reads TGTGCCAGCAGTCCAGGGTTGGGGCTAGCGGGAGGGAAACAAGAGACCCAGTACTTC. Protein product: CASSPGLGLAGGKQETQYF.

This chain connects TRBV23-1 to TRBJ2-6; TRBD1 matches at 9 bases. TRBV23-1 is flagged as an ORF with uncertain function. This CDR3 has 17 residues. J gave up 2 bases and V 2 bases, and 4 bases lay outside the gene matches. In DNA, the CDR3 is TGCGCCAGCAGTCAACGGACAGGGGCCCCTGGGGCCAACGTCCTGACTTTC. Its protein is CASSQRTGAPGANVLTF.

The rearrangement uses TRBV27 and TRBJ1-1, with D unclear. Trimming stripped 0 bases from V and 1 base from J, with 12 bases between. Germline assignment: CDR1 MNHEY and CDR2 SMNVEV (reference sequence). This CDR3 has 16 residues. The CDR3 region is CASSLSQLLTNTEAFF. Here the CDR3 DNA reads TGTGCCAGCAGTTTATCCCAACTCCTGACGAACACTGAAGCTTTCTTT.

The chain employs TRBV6-5 and TRBJ2-1, with TRBD2 identical over 10 bases. Germline V gene data show CDR1 as MNHEY and CDR2 as SVGAGI. This CDR3 has 14 amino acids. The J segment lost 6 bases and the V segment lost 5 bases, leaving 4 bases of the junction unmatched. The CDR3 region is CASSKLAGPNEQFF. Here the CDR3 DNA reads TGTGCCAGCAGTAAACTAGCGGGGCCCAATGAGCAGTTCTTC.

This clone was detected once. Given a much more abundant clone one base away, this may be a read error. V gene TRBV10-1 combines with J gene TRBJ1-2; 7 nucleotides match TRBD1. The CDR3 has 13 residues. V lost 4 bases, J lost 8 bases, and 7 bases stayed unmatched. CDR1 WNHNN and CDR2 SYGVQD come from the germline V gene (reference sequence). CDR3 sequence: CASSGRQGGGYTF. Here the CDR3 DNA reads TGCGCCAGCAGTGGGAGACAGGGAGGCGGCTACACCTTC.

The CDR3 nucleotides are TGTGCCTGGAGGGGAACAGGGAGTTCACCCCTCCACTTT. As protein: CAWRGTGSSPLHF. V gene TRBV30 combines with J gene TRBJ1-6; TRBD1 might be the D (6 bases). This CDR3 is 13 amino acids long. Per the germline V gene, CDR1 is GTSNPN and CDR2 is SVGIG (reference sequence). Trimming removed 3 bases at V and 9 bases at J, with 12 bases between.

Details on this clone: Other DNA sequences from this sample encode an identical CDR3 as well. J is TRBJ1-5 and V is TRBV18; 7 bases are a match to TRBD1. CDR1 is KGHSH, CDR2 LQKENI, per germline. Trimming removed 3 bases from V and 3 bases from J; junction bases left unmatched: 2. The CDR3 runs to 14 residues. The CDR3 loop reads CASSPGQYNQPQHF. The CDR3 nucleotides are TGTGCCAGCTCACCGGGACAGTACAATCAGCCCCAGCATTTT.

This clone occurred a few times. V usage is TRBV5-1 and J usage is TRBJ2-3, with 12 positions matching TRBD1. The CDR3 loop spans 17 amino acids. The V gene end was trimmed by 4 bases and the J gene end by 4 bases; junction bases not matched to a gene: 10. The germline V gene encodes CDR1 SGHRS and CDR2 YFSETQ. The CDR3 loop reads CASSVRPGQGAADTQYF. The CDR3 region has the DNA TGCGCCAGCAGCGTTCGACCGGGACAGGGGGCCGCAGATACGCAGTATTTT.

Details on this clone: Other DNA sequences from this sample encode an identical CDR3 as well. This sequence joins TRBV7-9 and TRBJ2-5; 12 nucleotides line up with TRBD2. Looked up from germline, CDR1 is SEHNR and CDR2 is FQNEAQ (reference sequence). This CDR3 spans 17 amino acids. J gave up 1 base and V 2 bases, and 5 bases lay outside the gene matches. DNA for the CDR3: TGTGCCAGCAGCTTAAAGACTAGCGGGAGAGGCCAAGAGACCCAGTACTTC. Translation gives CASSLKTSGRGQETQYF.

The chain couples TRBV4-1 to TRBJ2-5; tentatively, D is TRBD2 (6 bases). V gave up 4 bases and J gave up 1 base, with 7 bases separating them. Germline CDR1 and CDR2: MGHRA and YSYEKL. This CDR3 is built from 13 residues. CDR3 DNA: TGCGCCAGCAGCCGGGGAGGCCAAGAGACCCAGTACTTC. It codes for CASSRGGQETQYF.

V gene TRBV6-6 combines with J gene TRBJ2-3; D might be TRBD1 (5 bases). The CDR3 is made up of 15 amino acids. In germline, CDR1 is MNHNY, CDR2 SVGAGI (reference sequence). Trimming cost V 2 bases and J 0 bases, with 9 bases left between them. The CDR3 region has the DNA TGTGCCAGCAGTTACCTTCGACAGAGCACAGATACGCAGTATTTT. This gives the protein CASSYLRQSTDTQYF.

The chain employs TRBV7-8 and TRBJ1-1; no definite D call. The V gene lost 11 bases and the J gene lost 0 bases, with 16 bases spanning the gap. The CDR3 is 14 residues long. Germline loops: CDR1 SGHVS, CDR2 FQNEAQ. The CDR3, as DNA: TGTGCCGGCACCACCCCGCAGGTGAACACTGAAGCTTTCTTT. Its protein product is CAGTTPQVNTEAFF.

J is TRBJ1-4 and V is TRBV5-1; D is ambiguous. V dropped 1 base and J dropped 7 bases, with 11 bases sitting between them. Germline V gene sequence: CDR1 SGHRS, CDR2 YFSETQ. This CDR3 region has 14 residues. The CDR3 bases are TGCGCCAGCAGCTTGACGTCGGGGTTTGAAAAACTGTTTTTT. Encoded protein: CASSLTSGFEKLFF.

The V gene is TRBV10-2, the J gene TRBJ2-7; D gene uncertain. The germline V gene has CDR1 WSHSY and CDR2 SAAADI. V shed 3 bases and J shed 0 bases, with 15 bases lying between them. The CDR3 totals 16 residues. CDR3 in amino acids: CASSEKFPSLSYEQYF. Written as DNA, the CDR3 is TGCGCCAGCAGTGAAAAGTTTCCCTCACTCTCCTACGAGCAGTACTTC.

CDR3 nucleotides: TGCAGCGTCCGGACAGGAGGGGCCTACGAGCAGTACTTC. Residues: CSVRTGGAYEQYF. The V and J genes are TRBV29-1 and TRBJ2-7; D is possibly TRBD1 (7 bases). This CDR3 is built from 13 residues. V was shortened by 6 bases and J by 2 bases, with 14 bases between the two germline ends. Germline assignment: CDR1 SQVTM and CDR2 ANQGSEA.

The V call is TRBV7-9, the J call TRBJ2-3, with D uncertain. From germline, CDR1 is SEHNR and CDR2 FQNEAQ (reference sequence). The CDR3 is 16 residues long. V was trimmed by 2 bases and J by 0 bases, leaving 12 bases between them. This CDR3 is CASSLRALASTDTQYF. CDR3 DNA: TGTGCCAGCAGCTTAAGGGCACTGGCTAGCACAGATACGCAGTATTTT.

The chain has TRBV2 and TRBJ2-3; D may be TRBD2 (6 bases). The germline V gene has CDR1 SNHLY and CDR2 FYNNEI. This CDR3 is 15 amino acids long. Trimming shortened V by 6 bases and J by 6 bases, and 19 bases separated the two germline ends. CDR3 coding DNA: TGTGCCAGCAGGCCTGGTGGCGGGATAAGGGATACGCAGTATTTT. Protein product: CASRPGGGIRDTQYF. Looking up the rest from reference TRBV2 and TRBJ2-3 gives the full variable domain: EPEVTQTPSHQVTQMGQEVILRCVPISNHLYFYWYRQILGQKVEFLVSFYNNEISEKSEIFDDQFSVERPDGSNFTLKIRSTKLEDSAMYFCASRPGGGIRDTQYFGPGTRLTVL.